A selection of T cell receptor beta chains follows, all from one sample in a study of T-cell memory formation after mild COVID-19. TCRdb reprocessed the 5' RACE reads with MiXCR, giving one entry per CDR3 protein. The table has approximately 150,000 distinct CDR3 sequences, about 6.1% seen once. Sequenced: PBMCs or a T cell subset sorted from them (not recorded which). The origin of the receptors is an adult woman who had mild COVID-19 (a few samples of this study predate the infection). Cell type and time point are not known. The CDR3 runs from the conserved cysteine through the conserved F or W. D genes are given only for firm matches. The listing skips clone size in some rows; elsewhere it reads once, few, many or a size class.

v_gene: TRBV2
j_gene: TRBJ2-3
abundance: few
d_gene: .
CDR3aa: CASSYTEASTDTQYF
CDR3nt: TGTGCCAGCAGTTATACCGAGGCTAGCACAGATACGCAGTATTTT

v_gene: TRBV4-2
j_gene: TRBJ1-5
abundance: .
d_gene: .
CDR3aa: CASSQDHGDGQPQHF
CDR3nt: TGTGCCAGCAGCCAAGATCATGGGGACGGGCAGCCCCAGCATTTT

v_gene: TRBV27
j_gene: TRBJ2-2
abundance: .
d_gene: .
CDR3aa: CASSSKGGMTTGELFF
CDR3nt: TGTGCCAGCAGTTCTAAAGGCGGGATGACGACCGGGGAGCTGTTTTTT

v_gene: TRBV15
j_gene: TRBJ1-5
abundance: few
d_gene: .
CDR3aa: CATSRGAEGQPQHF
CDR3nt: TGTGCCACCAGCAGAGGGGCTGAGGGGCAGCCCCAGCATTTT

v_gene: TRBV7-8
j_gene: TRBJ2-3
abundance: many
d_gene: TRBD1
CDR3aa: CASSSRDRAADTQYF
CDR3nt: TGTGCCAGCAGCTCGCGCGACAGGGCTGCAGATACGCAGTATTTT

v_gene: TRBV24-1
j_gene: TRBJ1-1
abundance: .
d_gene: .
CDR3aa: CATSDRTGEAFF
CDR3nt: TGTGCCACCAGTGATCGAACAGGTGAAGCTTTCTTT

v_gene: TRBV5-1
j_gene: TRBJ2-7
abundance: many
d_gene: TRBD1
CDR3aa: CASSLGDRGEQYF
CDR3nt: TGCGCCAGCAGCTTGGGGGACAGAGGCGAGCAGTACTTC

v_gene: TRBV18
j_gene: TRBJ2-1
abundance: many
d_gene: TRBD2
CDR3aa: CASSPRTSGVYNEQFF
CDR3nt: TGTGCCAGCTCACCACGGACTAGCGGGGTCTACAATGAGCAGTTCTTC

v_gene: TRBV5-1
j_gene: TRBJ2-2
abundance: few
d_gene: TRBD1
CDR3aa: CASSLGPQGVNTGELFF
CDR3nt: TGCGCCAGCAGCTTGGGCCCCCAGGGGGTGAACACCGGGGAGCTGTTTTTT

v_gene: TRBV12-3/TRBV12-4
j_gene: TRBJ1-1
abundance: many
d_gene: .
CDR3aa: CASSFRQINTEAFF
CDR3nt: TGTGCCAGCAGTTTCCGGCAAATAAACACTGAAGCTTTCTTT

v_gene: TRBV5-1
j_gene: TRBJ2-4
abundance: many
d_gene: .
CDR3aa: CASSFSGAGGNIQYF
CDR3nt: TGCGCCAGCAGCTTTAGCGGGGCAGGGGGAAACATTCAGTACTTC

v_gene: TRBV19
j_gene: TRBJ1-4
abundance: many
d_gene: .
CDR3aa: CASSSTRGEKLFF
CDR3nt: TGTGCCAGTAGCTCCACCCGGGGTGAAAAACTGTTTTTT

v_gene: TRBV7-9
j_gene: TRBJ2-1
abundance: .
d_gene: TRBD2
CDR3aa: CASSLGTSGSMGSYNEQFF
CDR3nt: TGTGCCAGCAGCTTGGGGACTAGCGGGAGCATGGGCTCCTACAATGAGCAGTTCTTC

v_gene: TRBV29-1
j_gene: TRBJ1-4
abundance: many
d_gene: TRBD1
CDR3aa: CSVRQGDEKLFF
CDR3nt: TGCAGCGTTAGACAGGGAGATGAAAAACTGTTTTTT

v_gene: TRBV4-1
j_gene: TRBJ2-7
abundance: .
d_gene: .
CDR3aa: CASSLEQTYEQYF
CDR3nt: TGCGCCAGCAGTCTGGAACAGACCTACGAGCAGTACTTC

v_gene: TRBV2
j_gene: TRBJ2-5
abundance: .
d_gene: .
CDR3aa: CASSEGTVSVGTQYF
CDR3nt: TGTGCCAGCAGTGAAGGGACAGTCAGCGTGGGGACCCAGTACTTC

v_gene: TRBV5-4
j_gene: TRBJ1-2
abundance: few
d_gene: TRBD1
CDR3aa: CASSTDRPGGYTF
CDR3nt: TGTGCCAGCAGCACGGACAGGCCGGGGGGCTACACCTTC

v_gene: TRBV12-3/TRBV12-4
j_gene: TRBJ1-2
abundance: .
d_gene: .
CDR3aa: CASTNPKAPLYGYTF
CDR3nt: TGTGCCAGCACGAACCCCAAGGCGCCCCTCTATGGCTACACCTTC

v_gene: TRBV20-1
j_gene: TRBJ1-3
abundance: many
d_gene: .
CDR3aa: CSARGNTIYF
CDR3nt: TGCAGTGCTCGTGGAAACACCATATATTTT

v_gene: TRBV7-2
j_gene: TRBJ2-5
abundance: many
d_gene: .
CDR3aa: CATRGETQYF
CDR3nt: TGTGCCACCCGAGGAGAGACCCAGTACTTC

v_gene: TRBV5-1
j_gene: TRBJ2-3
abundance: many
d_gene: TRBD2
CDR3aa: CASSAEIGLAGGTDTQYF
CDR3nt: TGCGCCAGCAGCGCAGAGATCGGACTAGCGGGGGGCACAGATACGCAGTATTTT

v_gene: TRBV20-1
j_gene: TRBJ2-3
abundance: few
d_gene: .
CDR3aa: CSARNEGPDTQYF
CDR3nt: TGCAGTGCTAGGAACGAAGGCCCAGATACGCAGTATTTT

v_gene: TRBV5-1
j_gene: TRBJ2-1
abundance: many
d_gene: TRBD2
CDR3aa: CASSSGGEGNEQFF
CDR3nt: TGCGCCAGCAGCTCCGGAGGGGAGGGCAATGAGCAGTTCTTC

v_gene: TRBV30
j_gene: TRBJ2-1
abundance: few
d_gene: .
CDR3aa: CAWGGPGLAYNEQFF
CDR3nt: TGTGCCTGGGGGGGTCCGGGACTCGCCTACAATGAGCAGTTCTTC

v_gene: TRBV12-3/TRBV12-4
j_gene: TRBJ1-1
abundance: many
d_gene: .
CDR3aa: CASSRGAPNTEAFF
CDR3nt: TGTGCCAGCAGCCGCGGAGCACCGAACACTGAAGCTTTCTTT

v_gene: TRBV18
j_gene: TRBJ1-2
abundance: many
d_gene: .
CDR3aa: CASSPERGVPGYTF
CDR3nt: TGTGCCAGCTCACCAGAACGAGGGGTGCCTGGCTACACCTTC

v_gene: TRBV7-2
j_gene: TRBJ2-5
abundance: few
d_gene: TRBD1
CDR3aa: CASSPRRGLGETQYF
CDR3nt: TGTGCCAGCAGCCCAAGAAGGGGGCTGGGGGAGACCCAGTACTTC

v_gene: TRBV7-6
j_gene: TRBJ2-5
abundance: many
d_gene: .
CDR3aa: CASSLGSEGTQYF
CDR3nt: TGTGCCAGCAGCCTCGGGTCTGAGGGGACCCAGTACTTC

v_gene: TRBV7-2
j_gene: TRBJ1-4
abundance: .
d_gene: .
CDR3aa: CASSSQGTTNEKLFF
CDR3nt: TGTGCCAGCAGCTCCCAAGGCACAACTAATGAAAAACTGTTTTTT

v_gene: TRBV11-2
j_gene: TRBJ2-3
abundance: many
d_gene: .
CDR3aa: CATAPGRQGTDTQYF
CDR3nt: TGTGCCACCGCCCCCGGGCGACAGGGCACAGATACGCAGTATTTT

v_gene: TRBV12-3/TRBV12-4
j_gene: TRBJ2-4
abundance: .
d_gene: TRBD2
CDR3aa: CASTQGGILAKNIQYF
CDR3nt: TGTGCCAGCACCCAGGGAGGGATTCTAGCCAAAAACATTCAGTACTTC

v_gene: TRBV15
j_gene: TRBJ2-1
abundance: many
d_gene: .
CDR3aa: CATSRGLEGIYNEQFF
CDR3nt: TGTGCCACCAGCAGAGGACTAGAGGGGATCTACAATGAGCAGTTCTTC

v_gene: TRBV12-3/TRBV12-4
j_gene: TRBJ1-2
abundance: many
d_gene: .
CDR3aa: CASSLWQDSSYGYTF
CDR3nt: TGTGCCAGCAGTTTGTGGCAGGATTCATCTTACGGCTACACCTTC

v_gene: TRBV6-6
j_gene: TRBJ2-7
abundance: many
d_gene: TRBD1
CDR3aa: CASTDRANYEQYF
CDR3nt: TGTGCCAGCACAGACAGGGCCAACTACGAGCAGTACTTC

v_gene: TRBV7-9
j_gene: TRBJ1-2
abundance: many
d_gene: TRBD1
CDR3aa: CASSWDSALGYGYTF
CDR3nt: TGTGCCAGCAGCTGGGACAGCGCATTAGGCTATGGCTACACCTTC

v_gene: TRBV12-3/TRBV12-4
j_gene: TRBJ2-7
abundance: few
d_gene: TRBD1
CDR3aa: CASRKTGTVSYEQYF
CDR3nt: TGTGCCAGCAGAAAAACCGGGACAGTTAGCTACGAGCAGTACTTC

v_gene: TRBV5-1
j_gene: TRBJ2-5
abundance: .
d_gene: TRBD1
CDR3aa: CASSYGQVGETQYF
CDR3nt: TGCGCCAGCAGCTACGGACAGGTAGGAGAGACCCAGTACTTC

v_gene: TRBV7-6
j_gene: TRBJ2-7
abundance: .
d_gene: TRBD1
CDR3aa: CASSLARGPGEQYF
CDR3nt: TGTGCCAGCAGCTTGGCCAGGGGGCCCGGCGAGCAGTACTTC

v_gene: TRBV20-1
j_gene: TRBJ2-1
abundance: few
d_gene: TRBD2
CDR3aa: CSASPLAGAVNEQFF
CDR3nt: TGCAGTGCTAGTCCCCTAGCGGGGGCCGTGAATGAGCAGTTCTTC

v_gene: TRBV2
j_gene: TRBJ1-5
abundance: .
d_gene: .
CDR3aa: CASTEGYQPQHF
CDR3nt: TGTGCCAGCACCGAGGGTTATCAGCCCCAGCATTTT

v_gene: TRBV3-1
j_gene: TRBJ1-5
abundance: few
d_gene: .
CDR3aa: CASSLGTYQPQHF
CDR3nt: TGTGCCAGCAGCCTAGGGACTTATCAGCCCCAGCATTTT

v_gene: TRBV3-1
j_gene: TRBJ2-3
abundance: few
d_gene: TRBD2
CDR3aa: CATGTSPDTQYF
CDR3nt: TGTGCAACCGGGACTAGTCCAGATACGCAGTATTTT

v_gene: TRBV10-3
j_gene: TRBJ2-7
abundance: .
d_gene: .
CDR3aa: CAISETPVGGDEQYF
CDR3nt: TGTGCCATCAGTGAGACTCCGGTCGGGGGAGACGAGCAGTACTTC

v_gene: TRBV7-2
j_gene: TRBJ1-1
abundance: many
d_gene: TRBD1
CDR3aa: CASSPQTGGAYGGF
CDR3nt: TGTGCCAGCAGCCCTCAGACAGGGGGCGCATACGGAGGTTTT

v_gene: TRBV20-1
j_gene: TRBJ1-5
abundance: .
d_gene: .
CDR3aa: CSASPPGAGQPQNF
CDR3nt: TGCAGTGCTAGTCCCCCGGGGGCAGGGCAGCCCCAGAATTTT

v_gene: TRBV5-5
j_gene: TRBJ1-1
abundance: .
d_gene: .
CDR3aa: CASSFLGFGTEAFF
CDR3nt: TGTGCCAGCAGCTTTCTGGGTTTTGGGACTGAAGCTTTCTTT

v_gene: TRBV20-1
j_gene: TRBJ2-1
abundance: many
d_gene: TRBD1
CDR3aa: CSAFSGQGNNEQFF
CDR3nt: TGCAGTGCTTTTTCGGGACAGGGGAACAATGAGCAGTTCTTC

v_gene: TRBV6-5
j_gene: TRBJ2-1
abundance: .
d_gene: TRBD2
CDR3aa: CASSLTSGNFNEQFF
CDR3nt: TGTGCCAGCAGCCTCACTAGCGGGAATTTCAATGAGCAGTTCTTC

v_gene: TRBV12-3/TRBV12-4
j_gene: TRBJ1-3
abundance: many
d_gene: .
CDR3aa: CASSARHSSSGNTIYF
CDR3nt: TGTGCCAGCAGTGCCCGACATTCCAGCTCTGGAAACACCATATATTTT

v_gene: TRBV20-1
j_gene: TRBJ2-7
abundance: many
d_gene: .
CDR3aa: CSARDPTRSLDEQYF
CDR3nt: TGCAGTGCTAGAGATCCTACTAGGTCCTTGGACGAGCAGTACTTC

v_gene: TRBV2
j_gene: TRBJ1-2
abundance: few
d_gene: .
CDR3aa: CASNAEGNYGYTF
CDR3nt: TGTGCCAGCAACGCCGAGGGGAACTATGGCTACACCTTC